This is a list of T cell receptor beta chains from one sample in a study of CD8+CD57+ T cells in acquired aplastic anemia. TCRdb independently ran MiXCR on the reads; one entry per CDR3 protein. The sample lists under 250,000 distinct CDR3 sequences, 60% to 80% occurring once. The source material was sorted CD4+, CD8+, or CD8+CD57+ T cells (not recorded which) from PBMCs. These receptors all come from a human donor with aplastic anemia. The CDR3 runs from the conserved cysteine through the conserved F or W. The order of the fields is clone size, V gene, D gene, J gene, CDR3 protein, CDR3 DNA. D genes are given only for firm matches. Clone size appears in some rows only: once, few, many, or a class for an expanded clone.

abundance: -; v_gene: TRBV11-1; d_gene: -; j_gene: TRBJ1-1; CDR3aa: CASSPRAAPFF; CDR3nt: TGTGCCAGCAGCCCCAGGGCCGCACCTTTCTTT
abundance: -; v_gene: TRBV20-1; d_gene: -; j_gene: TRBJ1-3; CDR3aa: CSAIGRDGNTIYF; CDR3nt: TGCAGTGCTATAGGGCGGGACGGAAACACCATATATTTT
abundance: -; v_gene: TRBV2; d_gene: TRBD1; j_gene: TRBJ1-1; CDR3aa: CASHVRDRMNTEAFF; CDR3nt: TGTGCCAGCCACGTCCGGGACAGGATGAACACTGAAGCTTTCTTT
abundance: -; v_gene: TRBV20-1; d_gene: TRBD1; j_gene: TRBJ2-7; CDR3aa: CSAIGQDTYEQYF; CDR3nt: TGCAGTGCGATCGGACAGGACACCTACGAGCAGTACTTC
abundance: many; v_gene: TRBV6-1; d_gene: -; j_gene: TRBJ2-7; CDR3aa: CASSDTPGYEQYF; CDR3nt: TGTGCCAGCAGCGATACCCCGGGATACGAGCAGTACTTC
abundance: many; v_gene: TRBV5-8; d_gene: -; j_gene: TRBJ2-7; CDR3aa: CASSTGQEQYF; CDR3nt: TGTGCCAGCAGCACCGGACAGGAGCAGTACTTC
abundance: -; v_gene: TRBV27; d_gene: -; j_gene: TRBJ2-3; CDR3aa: CASSLGLTPFTDTQYF; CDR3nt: TGTGCCAGCAGTTTGGGACTCACACCTTTCACAGATACGCAGTATTTT
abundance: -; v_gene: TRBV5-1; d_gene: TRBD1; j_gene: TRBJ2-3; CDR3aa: CASSSGTGLSDTQYF; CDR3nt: TGCGCCAGCAGCAGCGGGACAGGGCTTTCCGATACGCAGTATTTT
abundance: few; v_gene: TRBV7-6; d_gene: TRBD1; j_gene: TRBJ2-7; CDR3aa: CASSLEGQGYYEQYF; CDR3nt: TGTGCCAGCAGCTTAGAGGGACAGGGGTACTACGAGCAGTACTTC
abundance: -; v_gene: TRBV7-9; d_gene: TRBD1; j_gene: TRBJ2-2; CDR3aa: CARTTGGNTGELFF; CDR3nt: TGTGCCAGAACGACAGGGGGGAACACCGGGGAGCTGTTTTTT
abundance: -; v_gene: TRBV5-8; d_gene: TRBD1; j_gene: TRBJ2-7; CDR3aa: CASRGQGTQREYF; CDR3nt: TGTGCCAGCAGGGGACAGGGGACACAGAGGGAGTACTTC
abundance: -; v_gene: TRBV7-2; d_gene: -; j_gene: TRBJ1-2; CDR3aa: CASSLPSAAFYGYTF; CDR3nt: TGTGCCAGCAGCCTCCCGTCGGCCGCCTTCTATGGCTACACCTTC
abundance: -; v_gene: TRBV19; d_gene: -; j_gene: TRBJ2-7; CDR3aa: CASSRGRTYEQYF; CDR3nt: TGTGCCAGTAGTAGGGGGCGAACCTACGAGCAGTACTTC
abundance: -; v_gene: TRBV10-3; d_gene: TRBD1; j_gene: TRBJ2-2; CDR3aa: CAISPGQGLSGELFF; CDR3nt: TGTGCCATCAGCCCGGGACAGGGTTTATCCGGGGAGCTGTTTTTT
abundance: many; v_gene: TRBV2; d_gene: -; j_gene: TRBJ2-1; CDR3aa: CASTANNEQFF; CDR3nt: TGTGCCAGCACGGCGAACAATGAGCAGTTCTTC
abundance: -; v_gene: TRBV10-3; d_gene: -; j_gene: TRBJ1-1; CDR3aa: CATRHLNTEAFF; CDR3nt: TGTGCCACTCGACATCTGAACACTGAAGCTTTCTTT
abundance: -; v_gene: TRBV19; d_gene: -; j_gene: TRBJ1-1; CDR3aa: CASSNGEAFF; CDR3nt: TGTGCCAGTAGTAACGGTGAAGCTTTCTTT
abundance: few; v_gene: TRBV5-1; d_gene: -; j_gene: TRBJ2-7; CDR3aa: CASSLKPDSSYEQYF; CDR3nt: TGCGCCAGCAGCTTGAAGCCAGATAGCTCCTACGAGCAGTACTTC
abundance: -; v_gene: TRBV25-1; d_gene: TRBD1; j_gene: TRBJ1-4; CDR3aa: CASSEPGGRGGNEKLFF; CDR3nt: TGTGCCAGCAGTGAACCAGGGGGCAGGGGGGGTAATGAAAAACTGTTTTTT
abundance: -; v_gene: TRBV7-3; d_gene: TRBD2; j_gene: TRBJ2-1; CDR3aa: CASSSSTSGTNEQFF; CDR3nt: TGTGCCAGCAGCTCATCGACTAGCGGGACTAATGAGCAGTTCTTC
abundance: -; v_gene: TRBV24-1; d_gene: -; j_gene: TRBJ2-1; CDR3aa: CATSDFGAAGYNEQFF; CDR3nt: TGTGCCACCAGTGATTTCGGGGCTGCGGGGTACAATGAGCAGTTCTTC
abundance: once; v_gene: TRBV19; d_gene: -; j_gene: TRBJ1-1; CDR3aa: CASSSRPYAEAFF; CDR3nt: TGTGCCAGTAGTAGTCGGCCCTACGCTGAAGCTTTCTTT
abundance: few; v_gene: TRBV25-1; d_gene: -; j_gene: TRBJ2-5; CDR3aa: CASSGFEGPDWETQYF; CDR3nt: TGTGCCAGCAGTGGATTCGAGGGCCCGGATTGGGAGACCCAGTACTTC
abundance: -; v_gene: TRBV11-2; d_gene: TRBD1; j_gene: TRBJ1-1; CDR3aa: CASSLAGTGEAFF; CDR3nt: TGTGCCAGCAGCTTGGCAGGGACAGGGGAAGCTTTCTTT
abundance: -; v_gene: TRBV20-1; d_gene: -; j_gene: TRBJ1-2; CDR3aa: CSASARGAGQTSYGYTF; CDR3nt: TGCAGTGCTAGTGCGCGAGGAGCCGGACAGACCTCTTATGGCTACACCTTC
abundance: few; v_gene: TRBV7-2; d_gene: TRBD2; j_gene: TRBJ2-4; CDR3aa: CASSLKLAGGYTLAKNIQYF; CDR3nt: TGTGCCAGCAGCTTAAAGCTAGCGGGGGGATATACCCTAGCCAAAAACATTCAGTACTTC